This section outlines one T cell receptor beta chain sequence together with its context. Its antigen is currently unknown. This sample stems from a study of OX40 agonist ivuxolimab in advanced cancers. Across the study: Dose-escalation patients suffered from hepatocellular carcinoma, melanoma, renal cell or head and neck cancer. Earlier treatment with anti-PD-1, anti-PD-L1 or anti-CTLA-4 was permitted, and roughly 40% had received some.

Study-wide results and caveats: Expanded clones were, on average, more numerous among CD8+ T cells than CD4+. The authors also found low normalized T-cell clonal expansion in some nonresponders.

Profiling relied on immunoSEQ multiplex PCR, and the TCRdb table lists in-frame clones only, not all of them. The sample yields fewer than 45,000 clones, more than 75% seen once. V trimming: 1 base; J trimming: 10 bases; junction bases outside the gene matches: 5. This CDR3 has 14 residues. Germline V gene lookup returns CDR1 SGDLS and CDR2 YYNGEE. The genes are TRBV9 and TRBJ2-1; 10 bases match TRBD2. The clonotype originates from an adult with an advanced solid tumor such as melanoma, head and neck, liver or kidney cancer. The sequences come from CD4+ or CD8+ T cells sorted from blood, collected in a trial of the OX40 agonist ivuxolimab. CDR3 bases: TGTGCCAGCAGCGTACTAGCGGGAGCGGACGAGCAGTTCTTC. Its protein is CASSVLAGADEQFF.